Listed below are T cell receptor beta chains from one sample, sequenced in a study of shared clonotypes between healthy human individuals. Clones were sequenced by immunoSEQ multiplex PCR, and TCRdb holds only the in-frame ones, with some missing. The sample lists 750,000 to 1,000,000 clones; roughly 92% were seen once. The sample taken for sequencing was naive CD8+ T cells sorted from blood. Source of these receptors: a man younger than 45 in good health. CDR3s include the opening cysteine and the closing phenylalanine or tryptophan. Each record gives: clone size, J gene, V gene, D gene, CDR3 protein, CDR3 DNA. The D gene is left open where the match is weak. Expanded clones are given a class, and other clones once, few, many or no size at all.

- TRBJ2-1 TRBV9 TRBD2 CASSATPGLSSYNEQFF TGTGCCAGCAGCGCGACACCGGGACTAAGCTCCTACAATGAGCAGTTCTTC
- TRBJ2-1 TRBV5-5 TRBD2 CASSPGLAGGRVWDEQFF TGTGCCAGCAGCCCGGGGCTAGCGGGAGGACGGGTCTGGGATGAGCAGTTCTTC
- TRBJ2-7 TRBV4-3 - CASSQDRALEQYF TGCGCCAGCAGCCAAGATCGGGCGCTTGAGCAGTACTTC
- TRBJ2-5 TRBV29-1 TRBD2 CSVDEAGGPQETQYF TGCAGCGTTGATGAAGCGGGAGGGCCCCAAGAGACCCAGTACTTC
- TRBJ1-1 TRBV27 - CASSFGGGSTEAFF TGTGCCAGCAGTTTTGGGGGAGGGTCCACTGAAGCTTTCTTT
- TRBJ2-3 TRBV7-6 - CASSTQGRTDTQYF TGTGCCAGCAGCACGCAGGGGAGGACAGATACGCAGTATTTT
- TRBJ1-1 TRBV15 - CATSGNRLEAFF TGTGCCACCAGCGGAAACAGGCTTGAAGCTTTCTTT
- TRBJ1-2 TRBV27 - CASRYGTAGRGGYTF TGTGCCAGCAGATACGGGACGGCGGGTCGGGGCGGCTACACCTTC
- TRBJ2-5 TRBV28 - CASRHRVANGIQETQYF TGTGCCAGCAGACACAGGGTAGCTAATGGAATCCAAGAGACCCAGTACTTC
- TRBJ2-1 TRBV5-6 - CASSLSHNEQFF TGTGCCAGCAGCTTGTCCCACAATGAGCAGTTCTTC
- TRBJ2-2 TRBV10-2 - CASSELTGELFF TGCGCCAGCAGTGAGTTGACCGGGGAGCTGTTTTTT
- TRBJ2-2 TRBV28 - CASSLVGGGFGELFF TGTGCCAGCAGTTTGGTTGGGGGCGGATTCGGGGAGCTGTTTTTT
- TRBJ2-7 TRBV7-2 TRBD2 CASSLAGLGYEQYF TGTGCCAGCAGCTTAGCGGGACTAGGCTACGAGCAGTACTTC
- TRBJ1-4 TRBV19 TRBD1 CASSVLDRVSEKLFF TGTGCCAGTAGTGTGCTAGACAGGGTTAGTGAAAAACTGTTTTTT
- TRBJ2-7 TRBV7-9 TRBD1 CASSLAGGSYEQYF TGTGCCAGCAGCTTAGCAGGGGGCTCGTACGAGCAGTACTTC
- TRBJ2-7 TRBV10-3 TRBD1 CAIGGFQGAAYEQYF TGTGCCATCGGCGGGTTCCAGGGGGCGGCCTACGAGCAGTACTTC
- TRBJ2-7 TRBV6-5 TRBD1 CASSYTWDRGWEQYF TGTGCCAGCAGTTACACCTGGGACAGGGGCTGGGAGCAGTACTTC
- TRBJ1-1 TRBV6-1 - CATGWDTEAFF TGTGCCACCGGGTGGGACACTGAAGCTTTCTTT
- TRBJ2-1 TRBV11-3 TRBD2 CASSSTSAGVNEQFF TGTGCCAGCAGCTCGACCTCCGCGGGAGTGAATGAGCAGTTCTTC
- TRBJ2-1 TRBV5-6 TRBD1 CASSLLGTGAYNEQFF TGTGCCAGCAGCCTCCTAGGGACAGGAGCCTACAATGAGCAGTTCTTC
- TRBJ2-2 TRBV29-1 - CSVGPQNTGELFF TGCAGCGTCGGACCTCAGAACACCGGGGAGCTGTTTTTT
- TRBJ2-1 TRBV29-1 - CSVERGEQFF TGCAGCGTTGAAAGAGGTGAGCAGTTCTTC
- TRBJ2-5 TRBV6-5 TRBD2 CASSPGTSGEETQYF TGTGCCAGCAGTCCCGGGACTAGCGGGGAAGAGACCCAGTACTTC
once TRBJ1-1 TRBV7-9 - CASSLSQGSNTEAFF TGTGCCAGCAGCTTATCCCAGGGCTCGAACACTGAAGCTTTCTTT
- TRBJ2-1 TRBV29-1 - CRYRGETRGAPQDNEQFF TGCAGGTACAGAGGAGAAACTCGCGGGGCACCTCAAGACAATGAGCAGTTCTTC
- TRBJ2-7 TRBV28 TRBD1 CATSGGPHYEQYF TGTGCCACCTCAGGGGGCCCCCACTACGAGCAGTACTTC
- TRBJ2-3 TRBV7-2 - CASSLQSGPDTQYF TGTGCCAGCAGCTTACAGTCGGGGCCAGATACGCAGTATTTT